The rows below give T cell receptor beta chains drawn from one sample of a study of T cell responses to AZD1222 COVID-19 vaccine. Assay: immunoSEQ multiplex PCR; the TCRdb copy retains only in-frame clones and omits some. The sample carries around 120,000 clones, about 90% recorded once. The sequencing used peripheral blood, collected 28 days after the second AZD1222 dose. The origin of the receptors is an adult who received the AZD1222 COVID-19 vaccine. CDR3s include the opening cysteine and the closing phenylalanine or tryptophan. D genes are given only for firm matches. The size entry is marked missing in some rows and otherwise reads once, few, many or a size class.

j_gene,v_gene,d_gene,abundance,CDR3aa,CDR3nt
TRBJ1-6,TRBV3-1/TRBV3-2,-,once,CASSPIGGQGSPLHF,TGTGCCAGCAGCCCAATCGGGGGGCAGGGTTCACCCCTCCACTTT
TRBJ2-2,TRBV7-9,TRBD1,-,CASSLEISGGRELFF,TGTGCCAGCAGCTTAGAGATCTCAGGGGGCAGGGAGCTGTTTTTT
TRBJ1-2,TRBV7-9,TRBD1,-,CASSLGQGGYGYTF,TGTGCCAGCAGCTTAGGGCAGGGGGGCTATGGCTACACCTTC
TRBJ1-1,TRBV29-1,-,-,CSAGRQVMNTEAFF,TGCAGCGCTGGTAGACAAGTAATGAACACTGAAGCTTTCTTT
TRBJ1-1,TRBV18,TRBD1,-,CASSPEGAHTEAFF,TGTGCCAGCTCACCGGAGGGGGCGCACACTGAAGCTTTCTTT
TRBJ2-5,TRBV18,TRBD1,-,CASSRTGGVETQYF,TGTGCCAGCTCACGGACAGGGGGCGTGGAGACCCAGTACTTC
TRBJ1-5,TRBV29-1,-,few,CSVQDYSNQPQHF,TGCAGCGTTCAGGACTATAGCAATCAGCCCCAGCATTTT
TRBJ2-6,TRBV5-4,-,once,CASSLVGGGANVLTF,TGTGCCAGCAGCTTGGTGGGCGGCGGGGCCAACGTCCTGACTTTC
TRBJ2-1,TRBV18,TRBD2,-,CASSPGTSGRKYNEQFF,TGTGCCAGCTCACCAGGGACTAGCGGGAGGAAATACAATGAGCAGTTCTTC
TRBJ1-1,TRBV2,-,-,CASSTQGTNHEAFF,TGTGCCAGCAGTACCCAGGGGACCAACCATGAAGCTTTCTTT
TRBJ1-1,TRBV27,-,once,CASRQSGGAEAFF,TGTGCCAGCAGGCAAAGCGGTGGGGCTGAAGCTTTCTTT
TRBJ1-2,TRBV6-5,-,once,CASSYSSTEYGYTF,TGTGCCAGCAGTTACTCCTCGACAGAGTATGGCTACACCTTC
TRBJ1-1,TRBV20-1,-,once,CSASKTVNTEAFF,TGCAGTGCTAGTAAGACAGTGAACACTGAAGCTTTCTTT
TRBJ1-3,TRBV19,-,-,CASSISSRGSGNTIYF,TGTGCCAGTAGTATTTCGTCCAGGGGCTCTGGAAACACCATATATTTT
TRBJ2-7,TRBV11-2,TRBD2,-,CASSLGGSQYEQYF,TGTGCCAGCAGCTTGGGCGGGAGTCAGTACGAGCAGTACTTC
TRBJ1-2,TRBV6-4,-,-,CASSQGGRQLYGYTF,TGTGCCAGCAGCCAAGGGGGGAGGCAGCTCTATGGCTACACCTTC
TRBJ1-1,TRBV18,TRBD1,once,CASSPETGMNTEAFF,TGTGCCAGCTCACCCGAGACAGGGATGAACACTGAAGCTTTCTTT
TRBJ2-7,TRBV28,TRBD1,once,CASRSGQGAYEQYF,TGTGCCAGCAGGTCGGGACAGGGGGCCTACGAGCAGTACTTC
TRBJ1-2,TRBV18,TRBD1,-,CASSPSPGQGGGGYTF,TGTGCCAGCTCACCGTCCCCGGGACAGGGGGGAGGTGGCTACACCTTC
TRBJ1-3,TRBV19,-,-,CASRKAGLSGNTIYF,TGTGCCAGTAGGAAAGCCGGTCTCTCTGGAAACACCATATATTTT
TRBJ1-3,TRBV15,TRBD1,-,CATSRELTGGGGNTIYF,TGTGCCACCAGCAGAGAATTGACAGGGGGAGGTGGAAACACCATATATTTT
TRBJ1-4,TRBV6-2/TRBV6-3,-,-,CASSSLRTVATNEKLFF,TGTGCCAGCAGTTCACTTCGGACCGTTGCAACTAATGAAAAACTGTTTTTT
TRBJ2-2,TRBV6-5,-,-,CASSYGVVHTGELFF,TGTGCCAGCAGTTATGGAGTTGTACACACCGGGGAGCTGTTTTTT
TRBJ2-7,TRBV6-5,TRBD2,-,CASSSPSGKEKYEQYF,TGTGCCAGCAGTTCCCCTAGCGGGAAGGAAAAGTACGAGCAGTACTTC
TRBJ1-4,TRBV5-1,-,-,CASRDSATNEKLFF,TGCGCCAGCAGGGACAGTGCAACTAATGAAAAACTGTTTTTT
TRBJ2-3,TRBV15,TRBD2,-,CATQTTSGGAHTDTQYF,TGTGCCACCCAAACGACTAGCGGGGGAGCGCACACAGATACGCAGTATTTT
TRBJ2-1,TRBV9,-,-,CASSVGNPQNEQFF,TGTGCCAGCAGCGTCGGGAATCCCCAGAATGAGCAGTTCTTC
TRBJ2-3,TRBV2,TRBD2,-,CASSEARRTSGTYLLSTDTQYF,TGTGCCAGCAGTGAAGCAAGAAGGACTAGCGGGACCTACCTCCTTAGCACAGATACGCAGTATTTT
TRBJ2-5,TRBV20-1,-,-,CSATGQETQYF,TGCAGTGCCACTGGTCAAGAGACCCAGTACTTC
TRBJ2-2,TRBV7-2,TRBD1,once,CASSSRDRGRTGELFF,TGTGCCAGCAGCTCCCGGGACAGGGGGCGTACCGGGGAGCTGTTTTTT
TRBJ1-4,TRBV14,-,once,CASSQVGAYEKLFF,TGTGCCAGCAGCCAAGTTGGGGCGTACGAAAAACTGTTTTTT
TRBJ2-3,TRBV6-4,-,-,CASSPQRGTDTQYF,TGTGCCAGCAGTCCTCAGCGTGGCACAGATACGCAGTATTTT
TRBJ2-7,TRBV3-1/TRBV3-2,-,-,CASSIVDGPGQEQYF,TGTGCCAGCAGCATCGTTGACGGACCAGGACAAGAGCAGTACTTC
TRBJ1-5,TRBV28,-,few,CASTPSEQPQHF,TGTGCCAGCACCCCCTCGGAACAGCCCCAGCATTTT
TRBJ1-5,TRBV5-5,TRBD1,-,CASSFTGEAQPQHF,TGTGCCAGCAGCTTTACAGGGGAAGCTCAGCCCCAGCATTTT
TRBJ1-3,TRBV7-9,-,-,CASSARAGNTIYF,TGTGCCAGCAGCGCCCGGGCGGGAAACACCATATATTTT
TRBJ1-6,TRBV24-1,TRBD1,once,CATSLTGTSPLHF,TGTGCCACCAGTTTGACAGGGACCTCACCCCTCCACTTT
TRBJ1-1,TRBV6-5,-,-,CASRLDGSSNTEAFF,TGTGCGAGCAGGCTTGACGGGAGTTCGAACACTGAAGCTTTCTTT
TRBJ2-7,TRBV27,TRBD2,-,CASSHTSGISYEQYF,TGTGCCAGCAGTCACACTAGCGGCATCTCCTACGAGCAGTACTTC
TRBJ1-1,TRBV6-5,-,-,CASKRGPMNTEAFF,TGTGCCAGCAAAAGGGGCCCGATGAACACTGAAGCTTTCTTT